The 13 T cell receptor beta chains listed next were all sequenced from one sample in a study of breast tumors, draining lymph nodes, adjacent tissues. MiXCR was run by TCRdb on the multiplex PCR reads, yielding one entry per CDR3 protein. The sample carries tens of thousands of distinct CDR3 sequences, 20% to 25% recorded once. Material for sequencing was breast tumor tissue. These TCRs come from a female donor with breast cancer. Some clones in this sample may be carry-over from other donors' samples.

Concerning this clonotype itself: Just one base apart from a much larger clone, this may be a read error. This sequence joins TRBV5-1 and TRBJ2-5; 10 positions match TRBD1. Germline CDR1 reads SGHRS; CDR2 reads YFSETQ. The CDR3 runs 17 residues. J was trimmed by 5 bases and V by 1 base; bases with no gene match: 11. The CDR3 spells CASSLIPPGQGSETQYF. In DNA form, the CDR3 reads TGCGCCAGCAGCTTGATCCCACCGGGACAGGGGAGTGAGACCCAGTACTTC. Together with reference TRBV5-1 and TRBJ2-5, the CDR3 gives the full variable domain: KAGVTQTPRYLIKTRGQQVTLSCSPISGHRSVSWYQQTPGQGLQFLFEYFSETQRNKGNFPGRFSGRQFSNSRSEMNVSTLELGDSALYLCASSLIPPGQGSETQYFGPGTRLLVL.

The V gene is TRBV11-2, the J gene TRBJ1-2; weak D call: TRBD1 (6 bases). V was shortened by 4 bases and J by 4 bases, with 13 bases between the two germline ends. CDR1 is SGHAT, CDR2 FQNNGV, per germline. The CDR3 totals 14 residues. The CDR3 nucleotides read TGTGCCAGCAGCTATAGCGGGGGGGCCTATGGCTACACCTTC. It yields the protein CASSYSGGAYGYTF.

This clonotype was seen more than once but under ten times. The chain joins TRBV30 to TRBJ2-3, with 9 bases fitting TRBD2. The V gene's germline CDR1 is GTSNPN and CDR2 SVGIG (reference sequence). V was clipped by 2 bases and J by 2 bases; unmatched bases: 5. CDR3 length equals 15 residues. In DNA, the CDR3 is TGTGCCTGGAGTAAAGGACTAGCGAACACAGATACGCAGTATTTT. Translation gives CAWSKGLANTDTQYF.

V gene TRBV2 combines with J gene TRBJ2-1; TRBD1 agrees at 7 bases. The CDR3 contains 14 residues. Trimming cost V 5 bases and J 7 bases; bases outside gene matches: 8. Germline CDR1 is SNHLY and CDR2 is FYNNEI. The CDR3 sequence: CASSRDRSQNEQFF. CDR3 in DNA: TGTGCCAGCAGTAGGGACAGATCCCAAAATGAGCAGTTCTTC. The full variable domain, its missing parts supplied by reference TRBV2 and TRBJ2-1, is EPEVTQTPSHQVTQMGQEVILRCVPISNHLYFYWYRQILGQKVEFLVSFYNNEISEKSEIFDDQFSVERPDGSNFTLKIRSTKLEDSAMYFCASSRDRSQNEQFFGPGTRLTVL.

Worth noting for this clonotype: This may be a read error, as it is one base from a much larger clone. This sequence joins TRBV30 and TRBJ2-7; D not certain. V was clipped by 0 bases and J by 2 bases, with 11 bases between them. Germline CDR1 and CDR2: GTSNPN and SVGIG (reference sequence). This CDR3 is built from 14 residues. The CDR3 protein is CAWSVMPAAYEQYF. In DNA form, the CDR3 reads TGTGCCTGGAGTGTAATGCCAGCAGCCTACGAGCAGTACTTC.

This sequence joins TRBV24-1 and TRBJ2-2; D is unclear. Trimming took 0 bases from V and 5 from J, leaving 6 bases between them. From germline, CDR1 is KGHDR and CDR2 SFDVKD. The CDR3 has 14 residues. CDR3 nucleotide sequence: TGTGCCACCAGTGATTTGAGGCAGACCGGGGAGCTGTTTTTT. Translation gives CATSDLRQTGELFF.

The table lists this clonotype with many counts. V usage is TRBV20-1 and J usage is TRBJ2-7, with 8 bases identical to TRBD2. Germline loops: CDR1 DFQATT, CDR2 SNEGSKA (reference sequence). The length of the CDR3 is 17 residues. V lost 3 bases, J lost 4 bases, and 17 bases stayed unmatched. CDR3 nucleotides: TGCAGTGCTAGTGCAAACGGGCGGGGGGTAATCGGATACGAGCAGTACTTC. Protein product: CSASANGRGVIGYEQYF.

This clonotype came up many times. The rearrangement joins TRBV9 to TRBJ2-7, with D maybe TRBD2 (5 bases). V was cut by 2 bases and J by 1 base, with 10 bases left in between. The CDR3 sequence is 14 residues long. The germline V gene has CDR1 SGDLS and CDR2 YYNGEE. CDR3 bases: TGTGCCAGCAGCGTTAGTGGGAGATCCTACGAGCAGTACTTC. It specifies CASSVSGRSYEQYF.

This clonotype was observed at least ten times. The CDR3, as DNA: TGTGCCAGCAGCGTGGGCCCCCTCAATGAGCAGTTCTTC. Amino acid sequence: CASSVGPLNEQFF. The chain employs TRBV9 and TRBJ2-1; D is unclear. Trimming stripped 2 bases from V and 6 bases from J, with 9 bases between. CDR3 length equals 13 residues. Germline V gene sequence: CDR1 SGDLS, CDR2 YYNGEE. Filled out from reference TRBV9 and TRBJ2-1, the complete variable domain reads DSGVTQTPKHLITATGQRVTLRCSPRSGDLSVYWYQQSLDQGLQFLIQYYNGEERAKGNILERFSAQQFPDLHSELNLSSLELGDSALYFCASSVGPLNEQFFGPGTRLTVL.

In this sample, this clonotype turned up many times. The chain has TRBV20-1 and TRBJ1-3; no reliable D call. Deletions cut 5 bases from V and 4 bases from J, with 9 bases between. This CDR3 contains 12 residues. Germline V gene data show CDR1 as DFQATT and CDR2 as SNEGSKA (reference sequence). In DNA form, the CDR3 reads TGCAGTGCTTCCCAAGACGGAAACACCATATATTTT. This sequence encodes CSASQDGNTIYF.

This clonotype turned up a few times. A read error is possible here, since a much larger clone lies one base away. The V and J genes are TRBV6-6 and TRBJ1-2; 10 bases line up with TRBD1. Germline V CDR1 and CDR2: MNHNY, SVGAGI (reference sequence). V was clipped by 8 bases and J by 5 bases; unmatched bases: 8. The CDR3 covers 14 residues. CDR3 region: CASGPGQGWYGYTF. Here the CDR3 DNA reads TGTGCCAGCGGTCCGGGACAGGGGTGGTATGGCTACACCTTC.

With regard to this clonotype: A much larger clone lies a single base off, so this may be a read error. CDR3 protein: CASSSTAQHLPTDTQYF. CDR3 in DNA: TGCGCCAGCAGCTCAACGGCACAGCACTTACCCACAGATACGCAGTATTTT. J is TRBJ2-3 and V is TRBV5-1; no clear D. CDR1 is SGHRS and CDR2 is YFSETQ in the germline V gene. Between the trimmed V and J ends, which lost 3 bases and 2 bases, there was a span of 19 bases. CDR3 length equals 17 residues.

This clonotype was counted many times. The chain uses TRBV15 and TRBJ2-7, with TRBD2 identical over 7 bases. There are 17 residues in the CDR3. Germline V gene data show CDR1 as LNHNV and CDR2 as YYDKDF (reference sequence). Trimming removed 6 bases from V and 1 base from J; junction bases left unmatched: 15. CDR3 sequence reads: CATSSLVGEGLSYEQYF. In nucleotides, the CDR3 is TGTGCCACCAGTTCTCTGGTGGGGGAGGGCCTGTCCTACGAGCAGTACTTC.